These 7 T cell receptor beta chains share one sample of origin, sequenced in a study of cytomegalovirus exposure and HLA in healthy donors. PCR employed 60 Vbeta and 13 Jbeta primers. Method: immunoSEQ multiplex PCR; TCRdb's copy keeps in-frame clones and lacks some. The sample shows under 200,000 clones, about four fifths of them seen only once. Sequencing used PBMCs. These receptors originate from a girl aged 10 to 17 in good health and CMV-seropositive.

V is TRBV29-1 and J is TRBJ2-7; D is unclear. Per the germline V gene, CDR1 is SQVTM and CDR2 is ANQGSEA. V was cut by 6 bases and J by 3 bases, with 12 bases left in between. The CDR3 extends over 12 amino acids. The CDR3 region is CSVVSTGYEQYF. The CDR3 DNA reads as TGCAGCGTCGTCAGTACGGGCTACGAGCAGTACTTC.

V gene TRBV18 combines with J gene TRBJ2-3; 8 bases align to TRBD1. The CDR3 has 15 residues. Germline V gene lookup returns CDR1 KGHSH and CDR2 LQKENI. V was pared by 0 bases and J by 1 base, with 0 bases of the junction left unmatched. CDR3 in DNA: TGTGCCAGCTCACCACCGACAGGGGGCACAGATACGCAGTATTTT. It translates to CASSPPTGGTDTQYF.

The rearrangement joins TRBV28 to TRBJ1-2; the D gene is possibly TRBD1 (6 bases). Trimming pared 7 bases from V and 4 bases from J, leaving 10 bases between. CDR3 length equals 12 residues. The germline V gene has CDR1 MDHEN and CDR2 SYDVKM. The CDR3 DNA is TGTGCCAGCAATGGACAGTTCTATGGCTACACCTTC. Encoded protein: CASNGQFYGYTF.

The chain uses TRBV30 and TRBJ2-1; 9 positions match TRBD1. J was trimmed by 5 bases and V by 0 bases; bases with no gene match: 5. CDR3 length: 15 amino acids. Germline-derived CDR1 and CDR2 are GTSNPN and SVGIG (reference sequence). CDR3 nucleotide sequence: TGTGCCTGGAGTGTAGGTACAGGGGGCCACAATGAGCAGTTCTTC. It codes for CAWSVGTGGHNEQFF.

The chain carries TRBV30 and TRBJ1-3; D might be TRBD1 (6 bases). CDR1 GTSNPN and CDR2 SVGIG come from the germline V gene (reference sequence). CDR3 length equals 11 residues. V was pared by 2 bases and J by 9 bases, with 8 bases between. CDR3 in amino acids: CAWSNRATIYF. CDR3 nucleotides: TGTGCCTGGAGTAACAGGGCCACCATATATTTT.

The chain has TRBV5-4 and TRBJ2-7, with D perhaps TRBD2 (5 bases). This CDR3 spans 15 amino acids. With 3 bases removed from V and 0 bases from J, the gap between germline ends came to 13 bases. Germline-derived CDR1 and CDR2 are SGHNT and YYREEE (reference sequence). This chain's CDR3 is CASSSGRGSSYEQYF. Written as DNA, the CDR3 is TGTGCCAGCAGCTCCGGACGGGGAAGCTCCTACGAGCAGTACTTC.

The chain couples TRBV7-6 to TRBJ1-2, with D possibly matching TRBD1 (5 bases). The CDR3 spans 14 residues. CDR1 and CDR2 from the germline V gene are SGHVS and FNYEAQ. Trimming left V 0 bases short and J 6 bases short, with 11 bases between. The CDR3 DNA reads TGTGCCAGCAGCTTAGCTCCGGGGGTGAATGGCTACACCTTC. Translation gives CASSLAPGVNGYTF. The complete variable domain, with remaining parts taken from reference TRBV7-6 and TRBJ1-2, reads GAGVSQSPRYKVTKRGQDVALRCDPISGHVSLYWYRQALGQGPEFLTYFNYEAQQDKSGLPNDRFSAERPEGSISTLTIQRTEQRDSAMYRCASSLAPGVNGYTFGSGTRLTVV.